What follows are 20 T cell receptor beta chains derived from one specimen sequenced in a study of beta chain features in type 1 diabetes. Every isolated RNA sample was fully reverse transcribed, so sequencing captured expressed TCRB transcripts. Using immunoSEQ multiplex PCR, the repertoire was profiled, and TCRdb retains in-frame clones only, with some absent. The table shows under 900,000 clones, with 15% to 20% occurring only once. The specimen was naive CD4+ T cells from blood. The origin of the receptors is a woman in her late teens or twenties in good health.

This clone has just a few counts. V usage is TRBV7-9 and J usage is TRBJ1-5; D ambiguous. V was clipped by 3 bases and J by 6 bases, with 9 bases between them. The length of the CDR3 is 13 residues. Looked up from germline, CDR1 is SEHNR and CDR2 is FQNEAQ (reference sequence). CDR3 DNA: TGTGCCAGCAGCTTGGACGGAGCTCAGCCCCAGCATTTT. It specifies CASSLDGAQPQHF.

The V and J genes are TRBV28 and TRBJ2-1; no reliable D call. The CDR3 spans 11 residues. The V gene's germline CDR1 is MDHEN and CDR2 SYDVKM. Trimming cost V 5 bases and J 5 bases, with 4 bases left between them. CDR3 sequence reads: CASSKDNEQFF. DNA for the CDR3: TGTGCCAGCAGTAAAGACAATGAGCAGTTCTTC.

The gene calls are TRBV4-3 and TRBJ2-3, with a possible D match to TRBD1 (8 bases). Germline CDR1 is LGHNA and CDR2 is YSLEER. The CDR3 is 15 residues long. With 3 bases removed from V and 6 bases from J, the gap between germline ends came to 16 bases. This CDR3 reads CASSHRQGRGDTQYF. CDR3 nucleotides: TGCGCCAGCAGCCACCGACAGGGGAGGGGGGATACGCAGTATTTT.

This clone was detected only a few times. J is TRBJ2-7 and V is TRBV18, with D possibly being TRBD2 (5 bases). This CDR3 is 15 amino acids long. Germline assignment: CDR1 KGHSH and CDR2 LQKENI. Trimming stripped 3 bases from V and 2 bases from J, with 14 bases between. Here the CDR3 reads CASSPHEGGTYEQYF. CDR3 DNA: TGTGCCAGCTCACCGCATGAGGGCGGAACCTACGAGCAGTACTTC. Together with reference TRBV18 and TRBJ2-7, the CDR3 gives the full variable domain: NAGVMQNPRHLVRRRGQEARLRCSPMKGHSHVYWYRQLPEEGLKFMVYLQKENIIDESGMPKERFSAEFPKEGPSILRIQQVVRGDSAAYFCASSPHEGGTYEQYFGPGTRLTVT.

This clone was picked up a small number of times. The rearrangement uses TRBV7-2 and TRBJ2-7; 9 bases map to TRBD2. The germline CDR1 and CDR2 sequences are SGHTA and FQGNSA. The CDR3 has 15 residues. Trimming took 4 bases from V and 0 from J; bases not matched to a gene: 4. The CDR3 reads CASSYLAGFSYEQYF. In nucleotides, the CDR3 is TGTGCCAGCAGCTATCTAGCGGGGTTCTCCTACGAGCAGTACTTC.

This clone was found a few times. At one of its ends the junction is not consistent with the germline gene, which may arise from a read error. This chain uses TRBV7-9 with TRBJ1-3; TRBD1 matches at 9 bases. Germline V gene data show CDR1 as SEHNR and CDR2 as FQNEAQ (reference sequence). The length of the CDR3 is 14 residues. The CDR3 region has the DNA TGTGCCAGCAGCTTATTTGGGGGGGACAGGGTCCCACTCTTT. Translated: CASSLFGGDRVPLF. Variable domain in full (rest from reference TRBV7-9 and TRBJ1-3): DTGVSQNPRHKITKRGQNVTFRCDPISEHNRLYWYRQTLGQGPEFLTYFQNEAQLEKSRLLSDRFSAERPKGSFSTLEIQRTEQGDSAMYLCASSLFGGDRVPLFGEGSWLTVV.

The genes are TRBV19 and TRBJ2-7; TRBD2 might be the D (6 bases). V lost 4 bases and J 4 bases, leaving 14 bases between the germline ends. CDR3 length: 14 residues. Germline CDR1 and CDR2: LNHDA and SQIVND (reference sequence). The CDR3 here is CASSTSREQYEQYF. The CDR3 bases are TGTGCCAGTAGTACATCCCGGGAGCAATACGAGCAGTACTTC.

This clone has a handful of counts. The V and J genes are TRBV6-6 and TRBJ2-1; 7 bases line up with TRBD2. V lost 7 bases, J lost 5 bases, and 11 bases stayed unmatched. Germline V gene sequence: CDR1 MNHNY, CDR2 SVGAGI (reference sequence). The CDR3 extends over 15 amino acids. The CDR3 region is CASTKIGLVHNEQFF. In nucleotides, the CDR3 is TGTGCCAGCACCAAAATAGGACTAGTCCACAATGAGCAGTTCTTC.

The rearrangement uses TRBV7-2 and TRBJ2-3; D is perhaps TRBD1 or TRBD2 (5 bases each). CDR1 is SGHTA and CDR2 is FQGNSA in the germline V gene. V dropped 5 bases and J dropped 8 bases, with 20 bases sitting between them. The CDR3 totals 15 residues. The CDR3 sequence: CASSQSGTPESTQYF. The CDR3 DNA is TGTGCCAGCAGCCAGTCCGGGACCCCGGAAAGTACGCAGTATTTT.

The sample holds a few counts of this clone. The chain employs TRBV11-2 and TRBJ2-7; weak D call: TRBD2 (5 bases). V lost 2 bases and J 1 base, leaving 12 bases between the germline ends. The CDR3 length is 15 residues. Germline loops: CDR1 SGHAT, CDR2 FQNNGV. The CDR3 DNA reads TGTGCCAGCAGCTTATTGGGGAGTGGGTCCTACGAGCAGTACTTC. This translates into CASSLLGSGSYEQYF.

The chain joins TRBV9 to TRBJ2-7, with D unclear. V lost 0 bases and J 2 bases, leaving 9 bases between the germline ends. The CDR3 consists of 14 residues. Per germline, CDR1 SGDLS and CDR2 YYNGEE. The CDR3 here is CASSVDGGTYEQYF. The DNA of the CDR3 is TGTGCCAGCAGCGTAGACGGCGGTACCTACGAGCAGTACTTC. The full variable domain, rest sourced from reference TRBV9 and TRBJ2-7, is DSGVTQTPKHLITATGQRVTLRCSPRSGDLSVYWYQQSLDQGLQFLIQYYNGEERAKGNILERFSAQQFPDLHSELNLSSLELGDSALYFCASSVDGGTYEQYFGPGTRLTVT.

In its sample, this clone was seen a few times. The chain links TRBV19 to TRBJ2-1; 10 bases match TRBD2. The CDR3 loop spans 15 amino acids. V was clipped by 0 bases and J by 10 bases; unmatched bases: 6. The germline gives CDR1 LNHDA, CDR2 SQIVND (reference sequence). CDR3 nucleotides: TGTGCCAGTAGTATAGACCCCCTAGCGGGAGACGAGCAGTTCTTC. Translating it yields CASSIDPLAGDEQFF. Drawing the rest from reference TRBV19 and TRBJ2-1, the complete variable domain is DGGITQSPKYLFRKEGQNVTLSCEQNLNHDAMYWYRQDPGQGLRLIYYSQIVNDFQKGDIAEGYSVSREKKESFPLTVTSAQKNPTAFYLCASSIDPLAGDEQFFGPGTRLTVL.

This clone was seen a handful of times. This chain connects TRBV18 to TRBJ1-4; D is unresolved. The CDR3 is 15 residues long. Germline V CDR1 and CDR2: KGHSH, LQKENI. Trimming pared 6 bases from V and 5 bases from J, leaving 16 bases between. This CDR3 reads CASSASFNPNEKLFF. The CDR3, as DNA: TGTGCCAGCTCTGCCAGTTTCAACCCGAATGAAAAACTGTTTTTT.

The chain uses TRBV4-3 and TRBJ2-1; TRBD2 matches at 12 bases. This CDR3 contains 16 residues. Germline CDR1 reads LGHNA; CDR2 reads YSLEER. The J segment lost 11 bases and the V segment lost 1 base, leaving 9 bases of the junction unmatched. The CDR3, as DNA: TGCGCCAGCAGCCAAGCCCCCGGACTAGCGGGAAATCAGCAGTTCTTC. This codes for CASSQAPGLAGNQQFF.

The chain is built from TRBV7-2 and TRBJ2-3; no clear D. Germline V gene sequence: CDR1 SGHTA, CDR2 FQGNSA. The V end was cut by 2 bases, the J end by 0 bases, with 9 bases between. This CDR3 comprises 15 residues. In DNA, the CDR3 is TGTGCCAGCAGCTTATATGCGGCTAGCACAGATACGCAGTATTTT. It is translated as CASSLYAASTDTQYF.

The CDR3 DNA sequence: TGTGCCAGCAGCTTAGGAGGGACTCAATACAATGAGCAGTTCTTC. Its protein product is CASSLGGTQYNEQFF. J is TRBJ2-1 and V is TRBV7-9; D possibly corresponds to TRBD2 (6 bases). The germline gives CDR1 SEHNR, CDR2 FQNEAQ (reference sequence). V lost 1 base to trimming and J lost 4 bases, with 11 bases between them. The CDR3 consists of 15 residues.

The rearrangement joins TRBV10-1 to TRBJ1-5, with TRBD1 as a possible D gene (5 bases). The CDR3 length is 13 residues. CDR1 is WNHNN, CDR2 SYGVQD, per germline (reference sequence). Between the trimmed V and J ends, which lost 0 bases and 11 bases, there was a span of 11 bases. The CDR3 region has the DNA TGCGCCAGCAGTGAGTCCCCCACGGGGGCCCAGCATTTT. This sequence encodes CASSESPTGAQHF.

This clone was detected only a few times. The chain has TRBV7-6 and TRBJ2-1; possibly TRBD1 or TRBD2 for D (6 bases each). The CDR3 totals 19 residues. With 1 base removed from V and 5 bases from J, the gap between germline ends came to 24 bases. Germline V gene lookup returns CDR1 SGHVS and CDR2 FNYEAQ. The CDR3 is CASSLVGGPKNRNHNEQFF. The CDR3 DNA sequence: TGTGCCAGCAGCTTAGTGGGGGGCCCTAAGAACCGCAATCACAATGAGCAGTTCTTC.

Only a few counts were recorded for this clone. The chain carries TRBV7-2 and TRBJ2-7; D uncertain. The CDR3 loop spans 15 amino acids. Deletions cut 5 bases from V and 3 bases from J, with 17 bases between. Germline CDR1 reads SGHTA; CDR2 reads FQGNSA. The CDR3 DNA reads TGTGCCAGCAGCCTCCCCGGAGCCAGAGTCTACGAGCAGTACTTC. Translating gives CASSLPGARVYEQYF.

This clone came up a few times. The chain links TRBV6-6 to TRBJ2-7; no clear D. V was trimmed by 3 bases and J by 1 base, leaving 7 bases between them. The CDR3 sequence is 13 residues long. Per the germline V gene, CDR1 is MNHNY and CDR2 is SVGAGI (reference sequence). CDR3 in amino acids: CASSYDTSYEQYF. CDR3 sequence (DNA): TGTGCCAGCAGTTATGACACATCCTACGAGCAGTACTTC.